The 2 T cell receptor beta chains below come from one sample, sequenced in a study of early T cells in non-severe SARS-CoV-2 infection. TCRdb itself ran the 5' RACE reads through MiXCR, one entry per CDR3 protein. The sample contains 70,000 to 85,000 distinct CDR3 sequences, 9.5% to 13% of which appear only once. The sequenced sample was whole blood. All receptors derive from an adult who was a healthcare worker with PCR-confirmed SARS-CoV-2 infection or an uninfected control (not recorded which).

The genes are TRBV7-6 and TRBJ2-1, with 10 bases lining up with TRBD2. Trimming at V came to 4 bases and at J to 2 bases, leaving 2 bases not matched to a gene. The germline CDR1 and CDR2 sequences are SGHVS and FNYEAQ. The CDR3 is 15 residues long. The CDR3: CASSSTSGTYNEQFF. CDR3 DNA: TGTGCCAGCAGCTCCACTAGCGGGACCTACAATGAGCAGTTCTTC.

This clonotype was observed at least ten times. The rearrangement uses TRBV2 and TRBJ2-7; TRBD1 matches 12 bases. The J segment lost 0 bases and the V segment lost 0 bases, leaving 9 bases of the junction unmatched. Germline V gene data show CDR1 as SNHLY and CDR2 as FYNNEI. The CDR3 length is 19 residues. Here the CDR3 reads CASSEAGTGGVKFSYEQYF. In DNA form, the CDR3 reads TGTGCCAGCAGTGAAGCCGGGACAGGGGGCGTGAAATTCTCCTACGAGCAGTACTTC.